The T cell receptor (beta chain) under discussion was sequenced for a study of blood T cell repertoires in COVID-19. Overall study: PBMCs, B-cell-depleted T cells, or T cells were the source of the cDNA or gDNA that made up the material.

Trimming took 4 bases from V and 5 from J; bases not matched to a gene: 9. Germline CDR1 SNHLY, CDR2 FYNNEI. This CDR3 is built from 15 residues. Per the original methods: Researchers report that nucleated cell counts were estimated from reference gene primer amplification. Profiling relied on immunoSEQ multiplex PCR, and the TCRdb table lists in-frame clones only, not all of them. The V and J calls and the clone size are those of that table, but D and trimming were determined from the DNA. The sample shows 130,000 to 150,000 clones, about 70% of them seen only once. V usage is TRBV2 and J usage is TRBJ2-3, with TRBD1 matching 7 bases. This clonotype was obtained from a man aged 80 or over with acute or convalescent COVID-19. Sequencing used peripheral blood. For the CDR3, the DNA is TGTGCCAGCAGTGTTGACAGGGACGTCGTAGATACGCAGTATTTT. This codes for CASSVDRDVVDTQYF.